This TCR beta chain was documented in a study of blood T cell repertoires in COVID-19. Study-wide background: The samples span acute and convalescent COVID-19 from the United States, Italy and Spain. The analysed material was cDNA or gDNA that came from T cells, B-cell-depleted T cells, or PBMCs.

Original data processing: The authors estimated nucleated cell counts from reference gene primer amplification. The protocol was immunoSEQ multiplex PCR, while the TCRdb copy is restricted to in-frame clones and leaves out a portion. V, J and clone size are those of that table, while D and trimming were read from the DNA. Of 150,000 to 200,000 clones in the sample, about 88% were seen once. The receptor was derived from a woman aged 80 or older with acute or convalescent COVID-19. Sample: peripheral blood.

The CDR3 region is CASSLVGGRTTYEQYF. CDR3 DNA: TGTGCCAGCAGCTTAGTCGGGGGGCGCACCACCTACGAGCAGTACTTC. V is TRBV11-2 and J is TRBJ2-7; the D gene is possibly TRBD2 (7 bases). Germline V gives CDR1 SGHAT, CDR2 FQNNGV. This CDR3 contains 16 residues. Trimming pared 1 base from V and 2 bases from J, leaving 15 bases between.